What follows are 29 T cell receptor beta chains derived from one specimen sequenced in a study of blood T cell repertoires in COVID-19. The protocol was immunoSEQ multiplex PCR, while the TCRdb copy is restricted to in-frame clones and leaves out a portion. The table has about 100,000 clones, approximately 84% seen once. Sequenced material: peripheral blood. The origin of the receptors is a woman aged 55-69 years with acute or convalescent COVID-19.

The rearrangement uses TRBV29-1 and TRBJ2-1; the D gene is possibly TRBD2 (5 bases). Per germline, CDR1 SQVTM and CDR2 ANQGSEA. The CDR3 sequence is 13 residues long. Trimming cost V 1 base and J 6 bases, with 10 bases left between them. In DNA, the CDR3 is TGCAGCGTTGAAGTCCAAGGAGGCAATGAGCAGTTCTTC. Protein: CSVEVQGGNEQFF.

The chain uses TRBV7-2 and TRBJ2-2; tentatively, D is TRBD2 (7 bases). CDR3 size: 16 residues. Trimming took 5 bases from V and 2 from J, leaving 15 bases between them. CDR1 and CDR2 from the germline V gene are SGHTA and FQGNSA. The chain's CDR3 is CASSPRGGGNTGELFF. DNA for the CDR3: TGTGCCAGCAGCCCTCGAGGGGGGGGAAACACCGGGGAGCTGTTTTTT.

This clone has at least ten counts. CDR3 nucleotide sequence: TGTGCCAGCAGCCAAGATCCGGGGTTTACCTATGGCTACACCTTC. It translates to CASSQDPGFTYGYTF. This sequence joins TRBV3-1 (or the pseudogene TRBV3-2) and TRBJ1-2; D ambiguous. Germline CDR1 and CDR2: LGHDT and YNNKEL (reference sequence). The CDR3 sequence is 15 residues long. V was shortened by 0 bases and J by 4 bases, with 12 bases between the two germline ends.

The rearrangement uses TRBV5-6 and TRBJ1-3; the D is unclear. Germline assignment: CDR1 SGHDT and CDR2 YYEEEE. The CDR3 runs to 16 residues. Trimming left V 0 bases short and J 0 bases short, with 10 bases between. CDR3 DNA sequence: TGTGCCAGCAGCTTGGTGAGGGCAAGCTCTGGAAACACCATATATTTT. Encoded protein: CASSLVRASSGNTIYF.

V is TRBV7-2 and J is TRBJ2-7, with 9 bases that match TRBD2. CDR3 length: 15 amino acids. From germline, CDR1 is SGHTA and CDR2 FQGNSA. V shed 4 bases and J 5 bases; nucleotides not matched to a gene: 9. The CDR3: CASSYPGGGAHEQYF. The CDR3 nucleotides are TGTGCCAGCAGCTACCCGGGCGGGGGGGCCCACGAGCAGTACTTC.

V is TRBV5-5 and J is TRBJ2-4; 14 bases fit TRBD2. V lost 3 bases to trimming and J lost 7 bases; unmatched junction nucleotides: 9. This CDR3 has 17 amino acids. Germline assignment: CDR1 SGHKS and CDR2 YYEKEE (reference sequence). This chain's CDR3 is CASSSARLAGGPNIQYF. CDR3 nucleotides: TGTGCCAGCAGCTCCGCCCGACTAGCGGGGGGGCCGAACATTCAGTACTTC.

This chain uses TRBV13 with TRBJ1-1; 7 bases align to TRBD1. V lost 0 bases to trimming and J lost 0 bases; unmatched junction nucleotides: 4. Germline V gene sequence: CDR1 PRHDT, CDR2 FYEKMQ (reference sequence). CDR3 length equals 16 residues. The CDR3 region is CASSLGTQGVNTEAFF. The CDR3 DNA sequence: TGTGCCAGCAGCTTAGGAACTCAGGGGGTGAACACTGAAGCTTTCTTT.

This clone came up a few times. The rearrangement uses TRBV29-1 and TRBJ2-7, with 10 bases fitting TRBD1. Trimming cost V 4 bases and J 0 bases; bases outside gene matches: 0. The germline gives CDR1 SQVTM, CDR2 ANQGSEA. This CDR3 is 13 amino acids long. The CDR3 spells CSVGDRGSYEQYF. CDR3 in DNA: TGCAGCGTTGGGGACAGGGGCTCCTACGAGCAGTACTTC.

The sample holds a few counts of this clone. The chain employs TRBV12-5 and TRBJ1-5; no definite D call. The ends were cut back, 5 bases at V and 4 bases at J, with 6 bases in the middle. In germline, CDR1 is LGHNT, CDR2 FRNRAP. The CDR3 length is 12 residues. The CDR3 is CASGLQNQPQHF. The CDR3 nucleotides are TGTGCTAGTGGTCTACAGAATCAGCCCCAGCATTTT.

Worth noting for this clone: Mismatch with germline at one junction end may stem from a read error. The chain couples TRBV6-1 to TRBJ2-7, with 9 bases identical to TRBD1. The CDR3 consists of 13 residues. Germline V CDR1 and CDR2: MNHNS, SASEGT. Here the CDR3 DNA reads TGTGCCAGCGGTGACAGGGGGACCTACGAGCAGTACTTC. The encoded protein is CASGDRGTYEQYF.

The V and J genes are TRBV10-3 and TRBJ1-1, with a possible D match to TRBD1 (6 bases). The germline V and J ends were trimmed by 6 bases and 0 bases, with 14 bases remaining between them. CDR1 is ENHRY, CDR2 SYGVKD, per germline. CDR3 size: 15 residues. The CDR3 DNA reads as TGTGCCATCAGGACCGAGACAGGTTTGAACACTGAAGCTTTCTTT. Its protein is CAIRTETGLNTEAFF.

The rearrangement joins TRBV5-8 to TRBJ2-3; the D gene is possibly TRBD2 (6 bases). The CDR3 has 15 amino acids. V was clipped by 3 bases and J by 1 base, with 12 bases between them. Germline values: CDR1 SGHTS, CDR2 YDEGEE. The CDR3 DNA reads as TGTGCCAGCAGCTCTGGGTGGAGGGGCACAGATACGCAGTATTTT. Translating it yields CASSSGWRGTDTQYF.

This clone has a handful of counts. V usage is TRBV6-6 and J usage is TRBJ1-2, with TRBD1 identical over 9 bases. The CDR3 runs 14 residues. Germline values: CDR1 MNHNY, CDR2 SVGAGI (reference sequence). V trimming: 2 bases; J trimming: 8 bases; junction bases outside the gene matches: 6. In DNA, the CDR3 is TGTGCCAGCAGTTACGAACAGGGGGCGGGAGGCTACACCTTC. Protein sequence: CASSYEQGAGGYTF.

The rearrangement uses TRBV10-3 and TRBJ1-1, with no clear D. The CDR3 has 14 amino acids. Looked up from germline, CDR1 is ENHRY and CDR2 is SYGVKD. The V end was cut by 7 bases, the J end by 0 bases, with 12 bases between. CDR3 sequence reads: CAITEELMNTEAFF. In nucleotides, the CDR3 is TGTGCCATCACCGAGGAGCTGATGAACACTGAAGCTTTCTTT.

The chain joins TRBV30 to TRBJ1-1; D gene ambiguous. CDR3 length: 13 residues. Germline assignment: CDR1 GTSNPN and CDR2 SVGIG (reference sequence). Between the trimmed V and J ends, which lost 4 bases and 0 bases, there was a span of 9 bases. The CDR3 nucleotides read TGTGCCTGGACGTCCCTCTTGAACACTGAAGCTTTCTTT. It codes for CAWTSLLNTEAFF.

DNA for the CDR3: TGTGCCAGCAGCCCGGGACAGTCTAATTCACCCCTCCACTTT. The encoded protein is CASSPGQSNSPLHF. This chain uses TRBV11-3 with TRBJ1-6, with TRBD1 matching over 7 bases. The CDR3 is 14 amino acids. Unmatched junction bases numbered 4, after V lost 5 bases and J lost 6 bases. Germline CDR1 is SGHNT and CDR2 is YENEEA.

A few counts support this clone. The genes are TRBV29-1 and TRBJ1-1; D perhaps matches TRBD1 (6 bases). Germline V lookup: CDR1 SQVTM, CDR2 ANQGSEA. The CDR3 extends over 13 amino acids. V gave up 1 base and J gave up 8 bases, with 14 bases separating them. Here the CDR3 DNA reads TGCAGCGTTGAAGTATTAAGTGACAGGGAAGCTTTCTTT. Translation gives CSVEVLSDREAFF. Full variable domain (missing parts from reference TRBV29-1 and TRBJ1-1): SAVISQKPSRDICQRGTSLTIQCQVDSQVTMMFWYRQQPGQSLTLIATANQGSEATYESGFVIDKFPISRPNLTFSTLTVSNMSPEDSSIYLCSVEVLSDREAFFGQGTRLTVV.

The J gene is TRBJ2-1, the V gene TRBV18; TRBD2 matches 8 bases. Trimming removed 3 bases from V and 7 bases from J; junction bases left unmatched: 5. Germline values: CDR1 KGHSH, CDR2 LQKENI. The CDR3 extends over 14 amino acids. CDR3 protein: CASSPGTRGNEQFF. The CDR3 bases are TGTGCCAGCTCACCGGGGACTAGAGGAAATGAGCAGTTCTTC.

This CDR3 is CASSPSGALLNTEAFF. CDR3 nucleotides: TGTGCCAGCAGCCCCTCAGGGGCTCTCCTGAACACTGAAGCTTTCTTT. The chain links TRBV16 to TRBJ1-1, with D possibly matching TRBD1 (6 bases). CDR3 size: 16 residues. Germline assignment: CDR1 KGHSY and CDR2 FQNENV. Trimming pared 4 bases from V and 0 bases from J, leaving 15 bases between.

The chain carries TRBV11-2 and TRBJ1-1; 7 nucleotides line up with TRBD1. The CDR3 loop spans 15 amino acids. The germline gives CDR1 SGHAT, CDR2 FQNNGV. Trimming at V came to 5 bases and at J to 4 bases, leaving 10 bases not matched to a gene. The CDR3, as DNA: TGTGCCAGCAGCCCAAAACCCGGACAGGCCACTGAAGCTTTCTTT. Its protein product is CASSPKPGQATEAFF.

DNA of the CDR3: TGTGCCAGCAGCTTTGACAGGGATCAGCCCCAGCATTTT. Its protein product is CASSFDRDQPQHF. V is TRBV5-4 and J is TRBJ1-5; 7 bases align to TRBD1. The CDR3 runs to 13 residues. V lost 2 bases and J lost 5; bases outside the gene matches: 1. Germline V CDR1 and CDR2: SGHNT, YYREEE (reference sequence). The full variable domain, completed using reference TRBV5-4 and TRBJ1-5, is ETGVTQSPTHLIKTRGQQVTLRCSSQSGHNTVSWYQQALGQGPQFIFQYYREEENGRGNFPPRFSGLQFPNYSSELNVNALELDDSALYLCASSFDRDQPQHFGDGTRLSIL.

In this sample, this clone turned up once. The genes are TRBV24-1 and TRBJ2-3; tentatively, D is TRBD2 (5 bases). V was pared by 1 base and J by 8 bases, with 18 bases between. CDR1 is KGHDR and CDR2 is SFDVKD in the germline V gene. The CDR3 runs 16 residues. This CDR3 is CATSDFPISREATQYF. CDR3 DNA: TGTGCCACCAGTGATTTTCCTATAAGCCGGGAAGCTACGCAGTATTTT.

V gene TRBV30 combines with J gene TRBJ1-2; TRBD1 aligns across 7 bases. The germline V gene encodes CDR1 GTSNPN and CDR2 SVGIG (reference sequence). With 0 bases clipped from V and 3 bases from J, the junction kept 16 bases outside the gene matches. The CDR3 sequence is 18 residues long. The CDR3 DNA sequence: TGTGCCTGGAGTGTTCGGCTAAAACAGGGGCCGCGGGACTATGGCTACACCTTC. It specifies CAWSVRLKQGPRDYGYTF.

CDR3 in DNA: TGTGCCAGCAGCCTGGGACAGGGTTCTTCTGAAGCTTTCTTT. Residues: CASSLGQGSSEAFF. The chain joins TRBV3-1 (or the pseudogene TRBV3-2) to TRBJ1-1; TRBD1 agrees at 9 bases. Germline V CDR1 and CDR2: LGHDT, YNNKEL (reference sequence). V lost 4 bases, J lost 6 bases, and 6 bases stayed unmatched. The CDR3 runs to 14 residues.

The CDR3 protein is CASSIPAGNYGYTF. The CDR3 coding sequence is TGTGCCAGTAGTATTCCGGCGGGCAACTATGGCTACACCTTC. This rearrangement joins TRBV19 to TRBJ1-2; D remains ambiguous. The germline V gene encodes CDR1 LNHDA and CDR2 SQIVND (reference sequence). The CDR3 extends over 14 amino acids. V shed 3 bases and J shed 2 bases, with 10 bases lying between them.

V and J are TRBV28 and TRBJ1-2, with TRBD1 as a possible D gene (6 bases). Germline values: CDR1 MDHEN, CDR2 SYDVKM. V was pared by 7 bases and J by 8 bases, with 14 bases between. This CDR3 is 12 amino acids long. The CDR3: CASIQQGRGYTF. The DNA for the CDR3 is TGTGCCAGCATACAACAGGGAAGGGGCTACACCTTC.

The chain has TRBV18 and TRBJ1-6; a possible D gene is TRBD1 (5 bases). This CDR3 comprises 15 residues. With 3 bases removed from V and 9 bases from J, the gap between germline ends came to 15 bases. Germline V gives CDR1 KGHSH, CDR2 LQKENI. The CDR3 DNA reads TGTGCCAGCTCACCGCAGACGGGGGGGGGTTCACCCCTCCACTTT. It codes for CASSPQTGGGSPLHF.

The CDR3 loop reads CASSATGGGANVLTF. The CDR3 coding sequence is TGTGCCAGCAGCGCGACAGGGGGTGGGGCCAACGTCCTGACTTTC. This chain joins TRBV5-4 and TRBJ2-6, with 9 positions matching TRBD1. The V gene's germline CDR1 is SGHNT and CDR2 YYREEE (reference sequence). Unmatched junction bases numbered 2, after V lost 4 bases and J lost 3 bases. This CDR3 region has 15 residues.

This clone has a handful of counts. The rearrangement joins TRBV28 to TRBJ1-2; 8 bases map to TRBD1. The CDR3 covers 16 residues. V was pared by 4 bases and J by 4 bases, with 11 bases of the junction left unmatched. Germline CDR1 is MDHEN and CDR2 is SYDVKM. The CDR3 here is CASSYPGQGGGYGYTF. DNA for the CDR3: TGTGCCAGCAGTTACCCCGGACAGGGCGGTGGCTATGGCTACACCTTC.